Listed below are T cell receptor beta chains from one sample, sequenced in a study of CD8 T cells in ankylosing spondylitis. From the 5' RACE reads, TCRdb called clonotypes with MiXCR, one entry per CDR3 protein. The data hold approximately 200,000 distinct CDR3 sequences, with 13% observed a single time. Sequencing used blood, either unsorted or a sorted T cell fraction (not recorded which). The receptors shown here come from a male donor with ankylosing spondylitis or in good health (not recorded which). The CDR3 runs from the conserved cysteine through the conserved F or W. Fields, in order: clone size, V gene, J gene, D gene, CDR3 length, CDR3 protein, CDR3 DNA. The D gene is left open where the match is weak. Some rows mark clone size as missing; the rest say once, few, many or name a class of expanded clone.

>few|TRBV5-1|TRBJ2-3|.|15
CASSSGGSGADTQYF
TGCGCCAGCAGCTCCGGGGGCAGTGGTGCAGATACGCAGTATTTT
>.|TRBV2|TRBJ1-2|.|12
CALRGGGGGYTF
TGTGCCCTTCGGGGGGGCGGCGGTGGCTACACCTTC
>few|TRBV9|TRBJ2-1|.|14
CASSAELGYNEQFF
TGTGCCAGCAGCGCGGAATTGGGCTACAATGAGCAGTTCTTC
>.|TRBV10-3|TRBJ2-7|TRBD2|16
CAISESISSGSYEQYF
TGTGCCATCAGTGAGTCGATATCTAGCGGCTCCTACGAGCAGTACTTC
>.|TRBV20-1|TRBJ2-1|.|12
CSANLDNNEQFF
TGCAGTGCTAACCTAGACAACAATGAGCAGTTCTTC
>.|TRBV5-5|TRBJ2-3|TRBD2|17
CASSPRTSGRTTDTQYF
TGTGCCAGCAGCCCTAGGACTAGCGGGAGGACTACAGATACGCAGTATTTT
>few|TRBV20-1|TRBJ1-1|.|13
CSARSWKNTEAFF
TGCAGTGCTAGATCGTGGAAAAACACTGAAGCTTTCTTT
>.|TRBV4-1|TRBJ1-2|.|14
CASSQVGRDYGYTF
TGCGCCAGCAGCCAAGTTGGGCGGGACTATGGCTACACCTTC
>.|TRBV11-1|TRBJ2-3|TRBD2|19
CASSLRASGGTRSTDTQYF
TGTGCCAGCAGCTTACGGGCTAGCGGGGGCACCCGTAGCACAGATACGCAGTATTTT
>few|TRBV7-6|TRBJ1-1|.|15
CASSLHPGFNTEAFF
TGTGCCAGCAGTCTTCATCCGGGATTCAACACTGAAGCTTTCTTT
>.|TRBV24-1|TRBJ2-3|.|15
CATSDLRDVGDTQYF
TGTGCCACCAGTGATTTACGGGACGTCGGAGATACGCAGTATTTT
>few|TRBV20-1|TRBJ2-1|TRBD2|15
CSARRTSGRYNEQFF
TGCAGTGCTAGACGGACTAGCGGGCGGTACAATGAGCAGTTCTTC
>few|TRBV4-1|TRBJ2-3|.|13
CASSLAMADTQYF
TGCGCCAGCAGCCTAGCGATGGCAGATACGCAGTATTTT
>few|TRBV21-1|TRBJ2-3|.|18
CASSKEGTKSASTDTQYF
TGTGCCAGCAGCAAAGAGGGGACTAAGTCGGCTAGCACAGATACGCAGTATTTT
>few|TRBV7-2|TRBJ1-2|.|14
CASSLKQLNYGYTF
TGTGCCAGCAGCTTAAAACAGCTTAACTATGGCTACACCTTC
>.|TRBV7-9|TRBJ2-1|.|14
CASSSRDPYNEQFF
TGTGCCAGCAGCTCTCGGGATCCCTACAATGAGCAGTTCTTC
>.|TRBV7-9|TRBJ2-1|.|13
CASSDGTDRWQFF
TGTGCCAGCAGCGATGGGACCGACCGTTGGCAGTTCTTC
>.|TRBV27|TRBJ2-7|.|13
CASSLSETYEQYF
TGTGCCAGCAGTTTGAGCGAGACCTACGAGCAGTACTTC
>many|TRBV5-1|TRBJ2-7|TRBD1|16
CASSSNTGVLGFEQYF
TGCGCCAGCAGCTCGAATACAGGGGTCTTGGGATTTGAGCAGTACTTC
>.|TRBV5-1|TRBJ2-7|TRBD2|17
CASSFGLAGGPANEQYF
TGCGCCAGCAGCTTTGGACTAGCGGGAGGGCCCGCGAACGAGCAGTACTTC
>.|TRBV6-5|TRBJ2-2|TRBD1|16
CASSTGDRGRTGELFF
TGTGCCAGCAGTACTGGGGACAGGGGGCGGACCGGGGAGCTGTTTTTT
>many|TRBV4-1|TRBJ1-5|.|14
CASSPDDTFQPQHF
TGCGCCAGCAGCCCCGATGACACCTTCCAGCCCCAGCATTTT
>few|TRBV2|TRBJ1-2|.|12
CASNRGNYGYTF
TGTGCCAGCAATAGGGGTAACTATGGCTACACCTTC
>few|TRBV11-2|TRBJ2-3|.|13
CASRGHSTDTQYF
TGTGCCAGCAGGGGGCACTCCACAGATACGCAGTATTTT